This T cell receptor (beta chain) originates from a study of cytomegalovirus exposure and HLA in healthy donors. Study summary: Drawn from HLA-typed donors, around 85 million unique TCRs were held in an early data release.

Study-wide points: Presence/absence analyses assumed roughly uniform sequencing depth across donors, which may not hold.

The PCR contained 60 Vbeta and 13 Jbeta primers. The method was immunoSEQ multiplex PCR; TCRdb's version includes in-frame clones alone and lacks a portion of them. The sample includes fewer than 70,000 clones, just over 65% of them seen just once. This CDR3 is built from 18 residues. V was pared by 0 bases and J by 6 bases, with 13 bases of the junction left unmatched. CDR1 is LGHNA and CDR2 is YNFKEQ in the germline V gene. Concerning this clone itself: Antigen unknown.

The rearrangement uses TRBV4-2 and TRBJ2-7, with 11 bases fitting TRBD2. The TCR comes from a woman in her twenties or thirties in good health and CMV-seronegative. The specimen sequenced was PBMCs. The CDR3, as DNA: TGTGCCAGCAGCCAAGATCTGATAGCGGGGGGGCGCGCCCTCGAGCAGTACTTC. It yields the protein CASSQDLIAGGRALEQYF.